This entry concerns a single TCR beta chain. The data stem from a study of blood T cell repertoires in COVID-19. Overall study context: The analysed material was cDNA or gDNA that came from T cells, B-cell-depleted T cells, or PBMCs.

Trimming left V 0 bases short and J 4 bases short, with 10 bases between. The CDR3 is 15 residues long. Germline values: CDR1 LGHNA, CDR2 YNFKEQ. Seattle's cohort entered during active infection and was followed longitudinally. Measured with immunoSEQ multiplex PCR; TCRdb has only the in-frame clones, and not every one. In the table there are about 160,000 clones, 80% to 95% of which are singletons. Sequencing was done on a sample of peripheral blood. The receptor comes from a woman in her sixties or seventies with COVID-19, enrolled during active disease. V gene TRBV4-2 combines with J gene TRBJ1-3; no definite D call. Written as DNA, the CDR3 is TGTGCCAGCAGCCAAGAATTGGGAGGAGGAAACACCATATATTTT. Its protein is CASSQELGGGNTIYF.